This T cell receptor (beta chain) was recorded in a study of CD8 T cells in Susac syndrome. Study findings and constraints: A relatively small number of individuals underwent TCR sequencing and HLA analysis.

RNA, at roughly 0.45 to 1 ug, was reverse transcribed with random hexamers. Via MiXCR, TCRdb re-called the immunoSEQ multiplex PCR reads, giving one row per CDR3 protein. The sample shows about 140,000 distinct CDR3 sequences, roughly 94% of them seen only once. To note about this clonotype: Antigen: not known.

The V gene's germline CDR1 is SQVTM and CDR2 ANQGSEA. V shed 7 bases and J shed 8 bases, with 11 bases lying between them. This CDR3 has 11 residues. The chain has TRBV29-1 and TRBJ1-4, with TRBD1 as a possible D gene (5 bases). This clonotype originated in a human donor in good health. The sample consisted of CD4+ T cells from PBMCs. The CDR3 here is CSGGEVEKLFF. CDR3 coding DNA: TGCAGCGGAGGGGAGGTAGAAAAACTGTTTTTT.